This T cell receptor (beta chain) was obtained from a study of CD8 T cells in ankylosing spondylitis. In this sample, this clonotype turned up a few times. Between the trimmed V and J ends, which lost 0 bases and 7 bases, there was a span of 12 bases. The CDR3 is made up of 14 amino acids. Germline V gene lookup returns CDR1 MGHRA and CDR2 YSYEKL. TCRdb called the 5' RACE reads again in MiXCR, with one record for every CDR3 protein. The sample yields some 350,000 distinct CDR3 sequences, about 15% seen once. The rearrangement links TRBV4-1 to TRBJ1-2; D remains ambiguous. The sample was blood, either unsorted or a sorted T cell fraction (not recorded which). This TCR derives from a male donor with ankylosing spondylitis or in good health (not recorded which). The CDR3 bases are TGCGCCAGCAGCCAAGAAAGGCAGGCGGCTGGCTACACCTTC. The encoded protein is CASSQERQAAGYTF.